The 23 T cell receptor beta chains presented below share a single source sample, sequenced in a study of shared T cell receptors in the human thymus. The assay was immunoSEQ multiplex PCR, and TCRdb's table has in-frame clones only and misses some. The sample lists roughly 700,000 clones; around nine tenths were seen once. The sample was also reused in another study, on human thymus T cells.

Sequencing used thymocytes. The receptor set was obtained from a boy under three years old with a congenital heart defect.

This clone was observed a single time. The CDR3 sequence is CASSQDRGSGSSDTQYF. The CDR3 DNA reads TGCGCCAGCAGCCAAGATCGAGGGAGTGGATCTTCAGATACGCAGTATTTT. The V and J genes are TRBV4-3 and TRBJ2-3; D is possibly TRBD2 (5 bases). CDR1 is LGHNA and CDR2 is YSLEER in the germline V gene. V was cut by 0 bases and J by 4 bases, with 17 bases left in between. The CDR3 length is 17 residues.

This chain connects TRBV12-5 to TRBJ1-1; D might be TRBD1 (5 bases). Germline CDR1 LGHNT, CDR2 FRNRAP. The length of the CDR3 is 13 residues. Trimming removed 5 bases at V and 5 bases at J, with 12 bases between. CDR3 DNA: TGTGCTAGTGGTGGGGGGGATCGGACTGAAGCTTTCTTT. Its protein is CASGGGDRTEAFF.

The chain links TRBV5-1 to TRBJ2-7; TRBD2 is a possible D gene (6 bases). This CDR3 has 15 amino acids. Germline CDR1 is SGHRS and CDR2 is YFSETQ. The ends were cut back, 3 bases at V and 2 bases at J, with 15 bases in the middle. CDR3 nucleotides: TGCGCCAGCAGCTCGGCCGGGACTTACCCCTACGAGCAGTACTTC. It codes for CASSSAGTYPYEQYF.

The chain carries TRBV4-1 and TRBJ2-7, with 7 bases that match TRBD1. This CDR3 has 16 amino acids. Trimming at V came to 0 bases and at J to 2 bases, leaving 7 bases not matched to a gene. Germline V gene sequence: CDR1 MGHRA, CDR2 YSYEKL. CDR3 coding DNA: TGCGCCAGCAGCCAAGACCTCGAAGGGACAGCCTACGAGCAGTACTTC. Translation gives CASSQDLEGTAYEQYF.

This chain joins TRBV7-6 and TRBJ2-5, with a possible D match to TRBD1 (6 bases). Deletions cut 5 bases from V and 5 bases from J, with 18 bases between. CDR1 is SGHVS and CDR2 is FNYEAQ in the germline V gene. The length of the CDR3 is 15 residues. Written as DNA, the CDR3 is TGTGCCAGCAGCCCTGATGCAGGGGAAGGGGAGACCCAGTACTTC. Protein product: CASSPDAGEGETQYF.

The chain joins TRBV4-1 to TRBJ1-1, with D tentatively TRBD1 (6 bases). CDR1 is MGHRA, CDR2 YSYEKL, per germline. Trimming removed 1 base from V and 0 bases from J, with 12 bases in between. The CDR3 spans 16 residues. CDR3 nucleotide sequence: TGCGCCAGCAGCCAAGTTTGGACAGCGCTGAACACTGAAGCTTTCTTT. Protein sequence: CASSQVWTALNTEAFF.

The genes are TRBV5-4 and TRBJ2-5; weak D call: TRBD2 (5 bases). CDR1 and CDR2 (germline): SGHNT, YYREEE (reference sequence). The V gene lost 0 bases and the J gene lost 4 bases, with 16 bases spanning the gap. The CDR3 totals 16 residues. The CDR3 protein is CASSLGRWGDGETQYF. CDR3 bases: TGTGCCAGCAGCTTGGGGAGATGGGGAGACGGAGAGACCCAGTACTTC.

The V gene is TRBV6-5, the J gene TRBJ2-7; 10 positions match TRBD2. Germline V gene sequence: CDR1 MNHEY, CDR2 SVGAGI. The CDR3 is made up of 15 amino acids. Trimming took 6 bases from V and 5 from J; bases not matched to a gene: 10. For the CDR3, the DNA is TGTGCCAGCAGCAACGAGAGCGGGAGGGGCCACGAGCAGTACTTC. It is translated as CASSNESGRGHEQYF.

This sequence joins TRBV1 and TRBJ2-3; the D segment call TRBD2 is taken from the table without a DNA check. TRBV1 counts as a pseudogene. The CDR3 consists of 17 residues. The CDR3 DNA reads TGCACCAGCAGCCAAGATGGGCCCCACTTGAATGGAGGTACGCAGTATTTT. The encoded protein is CTSSQDGPHLNGGTQYF.

V gene TRBV27 combines with J gene TRBJ2-7; 11 bases are a match to TRBD2. Germline V CDR1 and CDR2: MNHEY, SMNVEV (reference sequence). V was clipped by 2 bases and J by 2 bases; unmatched bases: 20. This CDR3 is built from 21 residues. This CDR3 is CASSLTHRSSGRVGTTYEQYF. DNA for the CDR3: TGTGCCAGCAGTTTAACTCATCGGAGTAGCGGGAGGGTTGGGACCACCTACGAGCAGTACTTC.

The V and J genes are TRBV25-1 and TRBJ2-1; 8 positions match TRBD2. CDR3 length equals 16 residues. The V and J ends lost 4 bases and 6 bases, in that order; junction bases with no gene match: 11. Germline V lookup: CDR1 MGHDK, CDR2 SYGVNS. The DNA for the CDR3 is TGTGCCAGCAGTGCAACCGGGACTAGACCATGCAATGAGCAGTTCTTC. Translated: CASSATGTRPCNEQFF.

V and J are TRBV5-8 and TRBJ1-5; a possible D gene is TRBD1 (5 bases). Per the germline V gene, CDR1 is SGHTS and CDR2 is YDEGEE. The CDR3 is 19 amino acids. V lost 2 bases, J lost 1 base, and 22 bases lay in between. In nucleotides, the CDR3 is TGTGCCAGCAGCTTAGGAGGGGCTAAGGACGTGTCGAGCAATCAGCCCCAGCATTTT. Encoded protein: CASSLGGAKDVSSNQPQHF. Variable domain in full (rest from reference TRBV5-8 and TRBJ1-5): EAGVTQSPTHLIKTRGQQATLRCSPISGHTSVYWYQQALGLGLQFLLWYDEGEERNRGNFPPRFSGRQFPNYSSELNVNALELEDSALYLCASSLGGAKDVSSNQPQHFGDGTRLSIL.

J is TRBJ1-2 and V is TRBV2; 7 nucleotides line up with TRBD1. CDR3 length: 12 amino acids. The junction had 1 base not matched to a gene; V was cut back by 5 bases and J by 4 bases. Per germline, CDR1 SNHLY and CDR2 FYNNEI. This CDR3 reads CASSRDSYGYTF. The CDR3 DNA sequence: TGTGCCAGCAGTCGGGACAGCTATGGCTACACCTTC.

This clone was counted a few times. This chain links TRBV10-3 with TRBJ2-7, with 7 nucleotides matching TRBD2. V dropped 5 bases and J dropped 2; count of bases not matched to a gene: 6. CDR1 and CDR2 from the germline V gene are ENHRY and SYGVKD. The CDR3 length is 14 residues. The CDR3 loop reads CAISWREGAYEQYF. CDR3 sequence (DNA): TGTGCCATCAGTTGGAGGGAGGGCGCCTACGAGCAGTACTTC.

V and J are TRBV6-1 and TRBJ1-1; possible D gene TRBD1, 5 bases. The CDR3 contains 14 residues. Germline-derived CDR1 and CDR2 are MNHNS and SASEGT. Between the trimmed V and J ends, which lost 2 bases and 3 bases, there was a span of 10 bases. The CDR3, as DNA: TGTGCCAGCAGTGAATGGGGGGGGGACACTGAAGCTTTCTTT. It yields the protein CASSEWGGDTEAFF.

This clone was counted between two and nine times. This chain connects TRBV5-1 to TRBJ2-6; D may be TRBD1 (6 bases). V lost 4 bases, J lost 2 bases, and 13 bases lay in between. CDR3 length: 16 amino acids. Germline V gene sequence: CDR1 SGHRS, CDR2 YFSETQ. The CDR3 sequence: CASSPEGVAGANVLTF. The CDR3 coding sequence is TGCGCCAGCAGCCCTGAGGGGGTGGCTGGGGCCAACGTCCTGACTTTC.

The rearrangement uses TRBV4-2 and TRBJ2-1; 10 nucleotides align to TRBD2. The CDR3 covers 17 residues. The germline gives CDR1 LGHNA, CDR2 YNFKEQ. The J segment lost 7 bases and the V segment lost 5 bases, leaving 14 bases of the junction unmatched. The CDR3 loop is CASSFTSGKGGPNEQFF. The CDR3 DNA sequence: TGTGCCAGCAGCTTCACTAGCGGGAAGGGGGGGCCGAATGAGCAGTTCTTC.

In this sample, this clone turned up once. The rearrangement uses TRBV18 and TRBJ1-2, with 8 bases matching TRBD1. V shed 3 bases and J 3 bases; nucleotides not matched to a gene: 9. The CDR3 totals 16 residues. CDR1 and CDR2 (germline): KGHSH, LQKENI. Here the CDR3 DNA reads TGTGCCAGCTCACCGTCGACAGGGGAGTCAGACTATGGCTACACCTTC. Translated: CASSPSTGESDYGYTF.

This chain connects TRBV28 to TRBJ1-4; possible D gene TRBD1, 5 bases. V was trimmed by 10 bases and J by 0 bases, leaving 24 bases between them. There are 18 residues in the CDR3. The germline gives CDR1 MDHEN, CDR2 SYDVKM. As DNA, the CDR3 is TGTGCCACCTGTTTGGGCGGTCCATTAGGGGCAACTAATGAAAAACTGTTTTTT. This gives the protein CATCLGGPLGATNEKLFF.

V gene TRBV10-3 combines with J gene TRBJ2-1; 7 bases fit TRBD2. Germline CDR1 ENHRY, CDR2 SYGVKD. With V trimmed by 0 bases and J by 6 bases, 5 bases remained unmatched. CDR3 size: 15 residues. The CDR3 spells CAISESAGEGNEQFF. As DNA, the CDR3 is TGTGCCATCAGTGAGTCGGCGGGAGAAGGCAATGAGCAGTTCTTC.

The genes are TRBV5-4 and TRBJ1-2, with D maybe TRBD1 (6 bases). The CDR3 loop spans 15 amino acids. CDR1 SGHNT and CDR2 YYREEE come from the germline V gene (reference sequence). The germline V and J ends were trimmed by 2 bases and 4 bases, with 15 bases remaining between them. The CDR3 DNA sequence: TGTGCCAGCAGCTTCACCGACAGGTCTTCCTATGGCTACACCTTC. Translating gives CASSFTDRSSYGYTF.

V is TRBV27 and J is TRBJ2-3; D is possibly TRBD1 (5 bases). This CDR3 spans 12 amino acids. The germline V gene encodes CDR1 MNHEY and CDR2 SMNVEV (reference sequence). CDR3 in amino acids: CASGRGPDTQYF. CDR3 in DNA: TGTGCGTCAGGTAGGGGTCCAGATACGCAGTATTTT.

The chain uses TRBV7-8 and TRBJ2-1; 10 nucleotides agree with TRBD2. In germline, CDR1 is SGHVS, CDR2 FQNEAQ. The CDR3 spans 13 residues. V shed 1 base, J shed 14 bases, and the junction held 5 bases outside the gene matches. The CDR3 loop reads CASSLEASGREFF. In nucleotides, the CDR3 is TGTGCCAGCAGCTTAGAGGCTAGCGGGAGAGAGTTCTTC.